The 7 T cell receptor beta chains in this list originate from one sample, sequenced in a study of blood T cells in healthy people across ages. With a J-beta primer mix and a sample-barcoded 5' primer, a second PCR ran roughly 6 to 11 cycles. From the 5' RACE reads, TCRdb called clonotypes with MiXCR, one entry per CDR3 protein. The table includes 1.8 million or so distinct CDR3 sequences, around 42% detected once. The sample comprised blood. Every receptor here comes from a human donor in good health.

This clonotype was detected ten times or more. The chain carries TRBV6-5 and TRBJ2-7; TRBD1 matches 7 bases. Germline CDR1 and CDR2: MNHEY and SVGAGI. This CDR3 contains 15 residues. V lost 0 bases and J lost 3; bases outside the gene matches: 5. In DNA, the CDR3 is TGTGCCAGCAGTTACTCCTCGGACAGGAACTACGAGCAGTACTTC. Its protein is CASSYSSDRNYEQYF.

CDR3: CASSSQSGTYGYTF. The CDR3, as DNA: TGTGCCAGCAGCTCCCAGTCGGGGACCTATGGCTACACCTTC. The gene calls are TRBV9 and TRBJ1-2; tentative D call: TRBD1 (5 bases). The V gene lost 4 bases and the J gene lost 4 bases, with 14 bases spanning the gap. CDR3 length: 14 residues. In germline, CDR1 is SGDLS, CDR2 YYNGEE.

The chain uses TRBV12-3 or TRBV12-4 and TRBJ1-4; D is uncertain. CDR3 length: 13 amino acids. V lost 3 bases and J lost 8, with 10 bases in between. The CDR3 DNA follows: TGTGCCAGCAGTTTCGATGTGGTGGAAAAACTGTTTTTT. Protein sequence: CASSFDVVEKLFF.

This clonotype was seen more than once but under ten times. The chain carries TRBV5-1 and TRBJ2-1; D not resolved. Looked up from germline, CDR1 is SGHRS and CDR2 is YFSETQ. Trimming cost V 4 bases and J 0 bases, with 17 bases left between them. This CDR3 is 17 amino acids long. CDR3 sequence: CASSPLSLTSSYNEQFF. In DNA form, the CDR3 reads TGCGCCAGCAGCCCCCTTTCCTTAACCAGCTCCTACAATGAGCAGTTCTTC.

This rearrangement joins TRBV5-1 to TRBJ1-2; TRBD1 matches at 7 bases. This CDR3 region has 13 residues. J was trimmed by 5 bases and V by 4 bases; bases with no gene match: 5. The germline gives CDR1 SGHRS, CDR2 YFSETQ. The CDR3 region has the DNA TGCGCCAGCAGCAACGGACAGGCTTATGGCTACACCTTC. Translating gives CASSNGQAYGYTF.

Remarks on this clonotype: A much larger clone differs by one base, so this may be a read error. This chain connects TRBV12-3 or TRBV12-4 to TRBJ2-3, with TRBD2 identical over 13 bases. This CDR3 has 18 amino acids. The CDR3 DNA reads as TGTACCAGCAAAAACAGACTAGCGGGGGGTTTGGGCACAGATACGCAGTATTTT. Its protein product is CTSKNRLAGGLGTDTQYF.

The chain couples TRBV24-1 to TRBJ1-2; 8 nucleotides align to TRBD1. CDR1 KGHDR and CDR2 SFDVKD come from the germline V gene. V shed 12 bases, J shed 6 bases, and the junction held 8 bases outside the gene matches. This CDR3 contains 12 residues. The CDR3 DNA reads TGTGCCGCTTCAGGGGGCGTAGATGGCTACACCTTC. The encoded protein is CAASGGVDGYTF.